This entry concerns a single T cell receptor beta chain. It has no known antigen specificity. No quality values exist for individual bases; no much larger clone is one base distant. Libraries were prepared through the immunoSEQ multiplex PCR assay. The paper's processing steps were these. Richness and clonality were used to summarize the repertoires, and clones that significantly expanded or contracted between pre- and post-therapy samples were identified. TCRdb provides this immuneACCESS table in a form limited to in-frame rearrangements. Some clones are lacking; in checked studies, under half of them reflect an unresolved V gene, and why the rest are absent is not known. V and J calls and clone size are given by that table; D and trimming were obtained from the DNA. For this sample the table gives 40,000 to 60,000 clones, of which roughly 91% were detected only once. The ten largest clones capture under 4.5% of the sample.

The sample belongs to a study of neoadjuvant nivolumab and ipilimumab in lung cancer (dated by TCRdb to the early 2020s). In terms of the full investigation: Intravenous nivolumab was dosed at 3 mg/kg on days 1, 15 and 29, and in the combination arm ipilimumab 1 mg/kg was added on day 1 only. TCR repertoires in pretherapy (baseline) peripheral blood were compared with TCR repertoires in tumors resected at surgery after neoadjuvant immune checkpoint blockade. Matched pretherapy and resected tumor pairs were analyzed for seven patients, of whom four received nivolumab and three received nivolumab plus ipilimumab. A total of just under 45 patients with operable NSCLC were treated in the trial, with approximately 23 randomized to nivolumab monotherapy and approximately 21 randomized to nivolumab plus ipilimumab. For each study arm, the primary endpoint of the trial was the rate of major pathologic response (MPR) in the intention-to-treat population.

What the work shows at the level of the full study, not this receptor alone: From pretherapy to surgery, increases in tumor T-cell richness and clonality were observed in three of three dual-therapy tumors but in only two of four nivolumab-treated tumors. A positive correlation was observed between pretherapy blood TCR richness and richness in tumors resected after neoadjuvant therapy (Spearman R ~ 0.82). A small number of samples was subjected to TCR sequencing. Greater TCR richness and clonality were observed in resected tumors than in tumor-adjacent uninvolved lung, and increases were observed in more dual-therapy-treated tumors. There was no significant correlation between TCR clonality and pathologic tumor regression, and just a single major-pathologic-response sample was available for the clonality-regression analysis.

The time point label, read with the paper, signifies: pretherapy, before neoadjuvant immune checkpoint inhibitors. The samples were obtained from NEOSTAR, a phase 2 randomized trial that tested neoadjuvant nivolumab or nivolumab plus ipilimumab, followed by surgery, in operable NSCLC. This specimen was blood, taken before neoadjuvant nivolumab, alone or with ipilimumab. The clonotype was recovered from an adult with non-small cell lung cancer. Some clones in this sample may be carry-over from other donors' samples.

The sequence in DNA is TGCGCCAGCAGCTTGGGGGCGGGCCGCACAGATACGCAGTATTTT. It translates to CASSLGAGRTDTQYF. The sequence is built from TRBV5-1 and TRBJ2-3, with a tentative D gene TRBD2 over 5 matching bases. Trimming removed 0 bases from V and 1 base from J, leaving 9 bases between the germline ends. Via the germline V gene, CDR1 is SGHRS and CDR2 YFSETQ. The CDR3 goes from the cysteine to the phenylalanine over 15 residues. Solely the CDR3 DNA is kept, with 45 bases framed from the first base.